This T cell receptor beta chain came from a study of T-cell memory formation after mild COVID-19. The study's findings and limits: Second-wave clones that peaked on day 37 lacked confirmed SARS-CoV-2 specificity. Memory from before infection featured some responding clones, which suggests cross-reactive memory joined. Largely, contracting CD4+ clones fell within CM and EM, and contracting CD8+ clones within EMRA.

TCR alpha and TCR beta cDNA libraries with sample barcodes and UMIs came from 5'RACE using constant-segment primers. TCRdb reprocessed the 5' RACE reads via MiXCR and lists one record per CDR3 protein. The data show approximately 270,000 distinct CDR3 sequences, with 15% to 20% seen just once and more than 20% held by the top ten. About this clonotype: As yet, its antigen is unknown.

This receptor was obtained from a man younger than 35 who had mild COVID-19 (a few samples of this study predate the infection). Cell type and time point are not known. Material: PBMCs or a T cell subset sorted from them (not recorded which).

The CDR3 nucleotides are TGTGCCAGCAGTCCCGGGACAGGGAAGGCTGGGGCCAACGTCCTGACTTTC. It translates to CASSPGTGKAGANVLTF. J is TRBJ2-6 and V is TRBV12-3 or TRBV12-4, with 9 bases identical to TRBD1. This CDR3 is built from 17 residues. V gave up 5 bases and J gave up 2 bases; unmatched junction bases: 7.